This T cell receptor (beta chain) was identified in a study of beta chain features in type 1 diabetes. Study-wide findings and caveats: When Type 1 diabetes patients were examined, their TCRB CDR3s proved moderately but significantly shorter in all four CD4+ subsets.

Every isolated RNA sample was fully reverse transcribed, so sequencing captured expressed TCRB transcripts. Generated by immunoSEQ multiplex PCR, the TCRdb table keeps only in-frame clones and is missing some. The sample lists approximately 240,000 clones, roughly 16% occurring once. As to this clone: Its target is not known.

The J segment lost 1 base and the V segment lost 6 bases, leaving 4 bases of the junction unmatched. The CDR3 sequence is 14 residues long. The V gene's germline CDR1 is SGHTA and CDR2 FQGNSA. The receptor comes from a man aged 30 to 39 with type 1 diabetes. Sequencing was done on a sample of naive CD4+ T cells from blood. J is TRBJ2-3 and V is TRBV7-2; 7 positions agree with TRBD2. The CDR3 DNA sequence: TGTGCCAGCAGTTCCACTAGCGGCACAGATACGCAGTATTTT. This sequence encodes CASSSTSGTDTQYF.